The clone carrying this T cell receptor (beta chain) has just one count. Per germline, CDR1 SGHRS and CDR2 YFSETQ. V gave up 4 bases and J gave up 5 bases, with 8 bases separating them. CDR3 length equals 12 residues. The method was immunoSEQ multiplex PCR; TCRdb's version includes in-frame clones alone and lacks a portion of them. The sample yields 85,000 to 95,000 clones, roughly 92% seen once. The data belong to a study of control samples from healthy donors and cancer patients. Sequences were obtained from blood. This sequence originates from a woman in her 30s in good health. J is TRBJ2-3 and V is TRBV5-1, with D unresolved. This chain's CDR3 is CASSPGLDTQYF. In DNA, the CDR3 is TGCGCCAGCAGCCCGGGTTTAGATACGCAGTATTTT.